The present T cell receptor (beta chain) was sequenced within a study of cytomegalovirus exposure and HLA in healthy donors. As to this clone: Its antigen remains unidentified.

This CDR3 is built from 14 residues. With 5 bases removed from V and 7 bases from J, the gap between germline ends came to 17 bases. Germline loops: CDR1 MNHEY, CDR2 SMNVEV (reference sequence). Assay used: immunoSEQ multiplex PCR; TCRdb lists only in-frame clones, some missing. The table shows 130,000 or so clones, with under 90% occurring only once. A 120-subject validation cohort, separate from the approximately 670-subject first cohort, supplied the donors. Study-level findings and limits: It was 150 to 200 TCR beta chains that were listed as cytomegalovirus-associated. Rarity marked most TCR sequences, yet some public TCRs occurred in many donors.

The receptor comes from a man younger than 40 in good health and CMV-seronegative. Material: PBMCs. The chain recombines TRBV27 with TRBJ2-5; D gene uncertain. CDR3 region: CASSLSLTPGTQYF. DNA of the CDR3: TGTGCCAGCAGTCTCTCACTGACTCCGGGGACCCAGTACTTC.